These 28 T cell receptor beta chains were sequenced from one sample in a study of blood T cell repertoires in COVID-19. Assay: immunoSEQ multiplex PCR; the TCRdb copy retains only in-frame clones and omits some. The sample holds about 250,000 clones, about 88% seen once. The sample comprised peripheral blood. The receptor source for this set is a woman in her thirties or forties who had recovered from COVID-19.

The CDR3, as DNA: TGTGCCAGCAGCCAAGTAAGGGACAGGGGAGAGCAGTACTTC. Translation: CASSQVRDRGEQYF. V and J are TRBV14 and TRBJ2-7; 10 nucleotides agree with TRBD1. Germline CDR1 is SGHDN and CDR2 is FVKESK. J gave up 7 bases and V 1 base, and 4 bases lay outside the gene matches. The CDR3 length is 14 residues.

Notes on this clone: In the same sample, other DNA sequences code for this CDR3. The CDR3 sequence is CASSLDGNYGYTF. The CDR3, as DNA: TGTGCCAGCAGCTTGGACGGTAACTATGGCTACACCTTC. The rearrangement uses TRBV5-4 and TRBJ1-2; D unresolved. The CDR3 spans 13 residues. V lost 0 bases and J lost 1, with 4 bases in between. Germline V gene sequence: CDR1 SGHNT, CDR2 YYREEE (reference sequence).

The count of this clone is one. The chain combines TRBV15 with TRBJ2-3; D uncertain. V lost 6 bases and J 3 bases, leaving 16 bases between the germline ends. The V gene's germline CDR1 is LNHNV and CDR2 YYDKDF (reference sequence). This CDR3 is built from 15 residues. The CDR3 DNA sequence: TGTGCCACCAGTCACGGTCGTTTTTCTACAGATACGCAGTATTTT. Its translation: CATSHGRFSTDTQYF. Full variable domain (remainder filled in from reference TRBV15 and TRBJ2-3): DAMVIQNPRYQVTQFGKPVTLSCSQTLNHNVMYWYQQKSSQAPKLLFHYYDKDFNNEADTPDNFQSRRPNTSFCFLDIRSPGLGDTAMYLCATSHGRFSTDTQYFGPGTRLTVL.

J is TRBJ1-2 and V is TRBV7-2, with D perhaps matching TRBD1 (6 bases). Germline CDR1 reads SGHTA; CDR2 reads FQGNSA. The CDR3 loop spans 12 amino acids. Trimming took 1 base from V and 10 from J, leaving 10 bases between them. CDR3 region: CASSLGGQIYTF. The CDR3, as DNA: TGTGCCAGCAGCTTAGGAGGACAGATCTACACCTTC.

Only one count was recorded for this clone. This chain links TRBV6-2 or TRBV6-3 with TRBJ2-2; TRBD2 might be the D (5 bases). This CDR3 is 16 amino acids long. The V end lost 6 bases, the J end lost 0 bases, and 14 bases lay between the germline ends. Looked up from germline, CDR1 is MNHEY and CDR2 is SVGEGT. CDR3 residues: CASSRRTAANTGELFF. In DNA form, the CDR3 reads TGTGCCAGCAGCCGTAGGACTGCGGCGAACACCGGGGAGCTGTTTTTT.

V gene TRBV28 combines with J gene TRBJ1-6; D is possibly TRBD1 (6 bases). Germline CDR1 is MDHEN and CDR2 is SYDVKM. V was trimmed by 2 bases and J by 1 base, leaving 6 bases between them. The CDR3 contains 15 residues. DNA of the CDR3: TGTGCCAGCAGTTTAACAGGGTCCTATAATTCACCCCTCCACTTT. Encoded protein: CASSLTGSYNSPLHF.

V is TRBV27 and J is TRBJ2-5, with 7 bases matching TRBD2. The CDR3 has 16 amino acids. The V gene end was trimmed by 5 bases and the J gene end by 7 bases; junction bases not matched to a gene: 16. Germline CDR1 reads MNHEY; CDR2 reads SMNVEV (reference sequence). CDR3 in amino acids: CASSPDDWGGVGTQYF. The CDR3 coding sequence is TGTGCCAGCAGTCCCGACGACTGGGGGGGGGTGGGGACCCAGTACTTC.

The chain is built from TRBV7-9 and TRBJ2-3, with 9 bases identical to TRBD2. CDR1 and CDR2 from the germline V gene are SEHNR and FQNEAQ (reference sequence). The CDR3 is 16 amino acids. V was pared by 1 base and J by 3 bases, with 5 bases of the junction left unmatched. This chain's CDR3 is CASSLGLAGTTDTQYF. CDR3 DNA: TGTGCCAGCAGCTTAGGCCTAGCGGGGACAACAGATACGCAGTATTTT. Supplemented by reference TRBV7-9 and TRBJ2-3, the full variable domain reads DTGVSQNPRHKITKRGQNVTFRCDPISEHNRLYWYRQTLGQGPEFLTYFQNEAQLEKSRLLSDRFSAERPKGSFSTLEIQRTEQGDSAMYLCASSLGLAGTTDTQYFGPGTRLTVL.

The chain joins TRBV20-1 to TRBJ2-3; 13 bases line up with TRBD2. Trimming removed 6 bases from V and 0 bases from J; junction bases left unmatched: 9. The CDR3 contains 17 residues. Germline assignment: CDR1 DFQATT and CDR2 SNEGSKA (reference sequence). CDR3 sequence reads: CSASTSGGAPSTDTQYF. The CDR3 region has the DNA TGCAGTGCGAGTACTAGCGGGGGGGCTCCTAGCACAGATACGCAGTATTTT.

This sequence joins TRBV5-1 and TRBJ2-2; 13 nucleotides line up with TRBD2. From germline, CDR1 is SGHRS and CDR2 YFSETQ. J was trimmed by 3 bases and V by 4 bases; bases with no gene match: 6. The CDR3 runs 17 residues. The CDR3: CASSPGTSGAHTGELFF. The CDR3 region has the DNA TGCGCCAGCAGCCCCGGGACTAGCGGGGCCCACACCGGGGAGCTGTTTTTT.

V usage is TRBV6-6 and J usage is TRBJ2-1; tentatively, D is TRBD2 (5 bases). V lost 6 bases and J lost 1, with 13 bases in between. CDR1 and CDR2 from the germline V gene are MNHNY and SVGAGI (reference sequence). This CDR3 region has 15 residues. The DNA of the CDR3 is TGTGCCAGCAGCGCACTAGTAATTTCCTACAATGAGCAGTTCTTC. Translated: CASSALVISYNEQFF.

This clone was seen only a few times. The chain joins TRBV18 to TRBJ1-1, with D possibly matching TRBD1 (5 bases). The V end lost 1 base, the J end lost 5 bases, and 14 bases lay between the germline ends. The CDR3 runs to 15 residues. CDR1 and CDR2 (germline): KGHSH, LQKENI. CDR3 residues: CASSPLGGSGTEAFF. The CDR3 DNA reads TGTGCCAGCTCACCACTGGGGGGTTCGGGGACTGAAGCTTTCTTT.

The chain carries TRBV6-1 and TRBJ2-1, with 7 bases identical to TRBD1. CDR3 length: 15 amino acids. The germline V gene encodes CDR1 MNHNS and CDR2 SASEGT. Trimming removed 1 base from V and 4 bases from J; junction bases left unmatched: 4. In nucleotides, the CDR3 is TGTGCCAGCAGTGAAGAGGGACAGTCGTACAATGAGCAGTTCTTC. Protein sequence: CASSEEGQSYNEQFF.

The chain recombines TRBV28 with TRBJ2-1, with a possible D match to TRBD2 (6 bases). The germline V and J ends were trimmed by 4 bases and 8 bases, with 18 bases remaining between them. Germline V lookup: CDR1 MDHEN, CDR2 SYDVKM. The CDR3 contains 15 residues. CDR3 amino acids: CASSSSGVVDDEQFF. The CDR3 nucleotides read TGTGCCAGCAGTTCCTCGGGAGTGGTGGACGATGAGCAGTTCTTC.

J is TRBJ2-3 and V is TRBV27, with TRBD2 matching over 8 bases. There are 16 residues in the CDR3. Germline V CDR1 and CDR2: MNHEY, SMNVEV (reference sequence). After removal of 3 bases from V and 1 base from J, the junction contained 6 bases not matched to a gene. The CDR3 protein is CASSLLAGGGTDTQYF. CDR3 in DNA: TGTGCCAGCAGTTTGTTGGCGGGAGGAGGCACAGATACGCAGTATTTT.

This chain connects TRBV5-1 to TRBJ1-4; 8 bases are shared with TRBD1. Looked up from germline, CDR1 is SGHRS and CDR2 is YFSETQ. The CDR3 spans 15 residues. With 0 bases clipped from V and 8 bases from J, the junction kept 6 bases outside the gene matches. This chain's CDR3 is CASSLAGQGPEKLFF. The CDR3 nucleotides read TGCGCCAGCAGCTTGGCCGGACAGGGCCCGGAAAAACTGTTTTTT.

This chain joins TRBV4-1 and TRBJ2-7, with D unresolved. From germline, CDR1 is MGHRA and CDR2 YSYEKL. This CDR3 comprises 12 residues. The V end was cut by 1 base, the J end by 3 bases, with 4 bases between. CDR3 sequence reads: CASSQGLYEQYF. In DNA form, the CDR3 reads TGCGCCAGCAGCCAAGGTCTCTACGAGCAGTACTTC.

V usage is TRBV9 and J usage is TRBJ1-3, with 10 bases that match TRBD1. This CDR3 is 15 amino acids long. The germline gives CDR1 SGDLS, CDR2 YYNGEE. V trimming: 4 bases; J trimming: 2 bases; junction bases outside the gene matches: 3. Here the CDR3 DNA reads TGTGCCAGCAGCAGGGGACAGGGGACTGGAAACACCATATATTTT. Its protein product is CASSRGQGTGNTIYF.

V usage is TRBV5-4 and J usage is TRBJ1-2, with 7 bases fitting TRBD1. J was trimmed by 8 bases and V by 2 bases; bases with no gene match: 6. Germline V gene data show CDR1 as SGHNT and CDR2 as YYREEE (reference sequence). CDR3 length equals 13 residues. For the CDR3, the DNA is TGTGCCAGCAGCTTTCGTACAGGGGACGGCTACACCTTC. Its protein is CASSFRTGDGYTF.

Only a few counts were recorded for this clone. The chain's CDR3 is CASSSVSGTGSNQPQHF. DNA for the CDR3: TGTGCCAGTAGTAGCGTTAGCGGGACAGGGAGCAATCAGCCCCAGCATTTT. The V gene is TRBV19, the J gene TRBJ1-5; 9 bases are shared with TRBD1. From germline, CDR1 is LNHDA and CDR2 SQIVND (reference sequence). With V trimmed by 4 bases and J by 1 base, 8 bases remained unmatched. The CDR3 length is 17 residues.

The chain employs TRBV6-2 or TRBV6-3 and TRBJ1-2; no firm D call. V was pared by 6 bases and J by 7 bases, with 12 bases between. The CDR3 has 12 residues. Germline CDR1 MNHEY, CDR2 SVGEGT. In DNA, the CDR3 is TGTGCCAGCAGCCAGACTCAGACTGGCTACACCTTC. Amino acids: CASSQTQTGYTF.

The chain is built from TRBV7-9 and TRBJ2-2; D remains ambiguous. The CDR3 is 12 amino acids. Trimming removed 7 bases at V and 5 bases at J, with 8 bases between. CDR1 SEHNR and CDR2 FQNEAQ come from the germline V gene (reference sequence). CDR3 sequence reads: CASNLITGELFF. DNA for the CDR3: TGTGCCAGCAACCTAATTACCGGGGAGCTGTTTTTT.

This clone was counted a few times. This chain uses TRBV11-2 with TRBJ1-5, with TRBD1 as a possible D gene (5 bases). Germline CDR1 SGHAT, CDR2 FQNNGV. The CDR3 covers 17 residues. V lost 5 bases and J 0 bases, leaving 17 bases between the germline ends. CDR3 nucleotides: TGTGCCAGCAGCCCGACCGCCCAGGGATATAGCAATCAGCCCCAGCATTTT. Translated, it gives CASSPTAQGYSNQPQHF.

This clone showed up just a few times. V gene TRBV14 combines with J gene TRBJ2-3; a weak D match, TRBD1 (5 bases). Germline CDR1 is SGHDN and CDR2 is FVKESK. V gave up 2 bases and J gave up 14 bases, with 14 bases separating them. The CDR3 length is 12 residues. DNA of the CDR3: TGTGCCAGCAGCCAACAAGACAGAGTTAGGTATTTT. It yields the protein CASSQQDRVRYF.

The chain combines TRBV11-2 with TRBJ2-3; the match to TRBD1 covers 7 bases. There are 18 residues in the CDR3. Germline assignment: CDR1 SGHAT and CDR2 FQNNGV. V dropped 5 bases and J dropped 1; count of bases not matched to a gene: 15. CDR3 coding DNA: TGTGCCAGCAGCAAAATCGAAACAGGGGAGTGGGGCACAGATACGCAGTATTTT. Its protein is CASSKIETGEWGTDTQYF.

The V call is TRBV24-1, the J call TRBJ2-3; TRBD2 matches at 15 bases. CDR1 is KGHDR, CDR2 SFDVKD, per germline. The junction had 6 bases not matched to a gene; V was cut back by 4 bases and J by 2 bases. This CDR3 is 18 amino acids long. CDR3: CATSDPGLAGGLTDTQYF. In DNA form, the CDR3 reads TGTGCCACCAGTGACCCTGGACTAGCGGGAGGGCTCACAGATACGCAGTATTTT.

The CDR3 bases are TGTGCCAGCAGCTTAGCTAGTAGACAGGGGTCGAGCGGCTACACCTTC. Its translation: CASSLASRQGSSGYTF. This chain links TRBV7-9 with TRBJ1-2, with 8 bases fitting TRBD1. This CDR3 region has 16 residues. After removal of 0 bases from V and 8 bases from J, the junction contained 11 bases not matched to a gene. CDR1 SEHNR and CDR2 FQNEAQ come from the germline V gene (reference sequence).

The V and J genes are TRBV5-5 and TRBJ2-6; 10 bases map to TRBD1. J gave up 0 bases and V 5 bases, and 2 bases lay outside the gene matches. The length of the CDR3 is 16 residues. The V gene's germline CDR1 is SGHKS and CDR2 YYEKEE (reference sequence). The CDR3: CASRGTGDSGANVLTF. DNA of the CDR3: TGTGCCAGCAGAGGGACAGGGGACTCTGGGGCCAACGTCCTGACTTTC.